This T cell receptor beta chain came from a study of beta chain features in type 1 diabetes. Remarks on this clone: Its antigen is not known.

The germline V gene encodes CDR1 SGHRS and CDR2 YFSETQ. CDR3 size: 14 residues. Deletions cut 2 bases from V and 6 bases from J, with 14 bases between. Expressed TCRB transcripts were sequenced because the entire RNA isolate underwent reverse transcription. Measured with immunoSEQ multiplex PCR; TCRdb has only the in-frame clones, and not every one. Among under 200,000 clones, 8% to 8.5% were seen once, and the ten largest hold approximately 0.54%. Study-wide points: The study found moderately but significantly shorter TCRB CDR3s in all four CD4+ subsets of Type 1 diabetes patients.

The chain uses TRBV5-1 and TRBJ1-1; tentative D call: TRBD1 (5 bases). Sequenced input: central memory CD4+ T cells from blood. This TCR came from a woman aged 18-35 years with type 1 diabetes. The CDR3 is CASSLVGGSAEAFF. The CDR3 DNA sequence: TGCGCCAGCAGCTTAGTTGGGGGGTCCGCTGAAGCTTTCTTT.